This T cell receptor (beta chain) is from a study of read filtering for tumor transcriptome and immune sequencing. Across the whole study: RNA-seq yielded only roughly 75 to 1,400 TCR reads, IR-seq about 3.5 to 10.27 million.

This CDR3 spans 17 amino acids. CDR1 and CDR2 (germline): SGHVS, FQNEAQ. V dropped 7 bases and J dropped 3 bases, with 24 bases sitting between them. Molecular barcoded adaptors covering alpha/delta and beta/gamma chains were used on 400 to 450 ng RNA. Each CDR3 protein gets one entry after TCRdb re-called the reads with MiXCR. The repertoire has 20,000 to 30,000 distinct CDR3 sequences, under 25% of them found once; the top ten carry roughly half. To note about this clonotype: Its antigen is not identified.

Every patient had bone marrow sampled while the disease was active. Notes on the study in general: IR-seq and RNA-seq agreed better without single-read clonotypes. Even smaller IR-seq throughput identified most shared clonotypes.

The clonotype originates from a donor at least 40 years old with multiple myeloma. Sequenced material: a population of CD138-negative cells sorted from bone marrow. The chain recombines TRBV7-8 with TRBJ1-1; a possible D gene is TRBD1 (5 bases). The CDR3 sequence is CASTVQLGAGVDTEAFF. For the CDR3, the DNA is TGTGCCAGCACTGTCCAACTCGGGGCGGGGGTGGACACTGAAGCTTTCTTT.